The T cell receptor (beta chain) under discussion was sequenced for a study of cytomegalovirus exposure and HLA in healthy donors. PCR was performed using 60 Vbeta and 13 Jbeta primers. The protocol was immunoSEQ multiplex PCR, while the TCRdb copy is restricted to in-frame clones and leaves out a portion. Of around 81,000 clones listed, about two thirds are singletons. V shed 5 bases and J 4 bases; nucleotides not matched to a gene: 4. The germline V gene encodes CDR1 SGHTA and CDR2 FQGTGA. This CDR3 has 14 amino acids. The receptor was derived from a man aged 25 to 40 in good health and CMV-seropositive. This chain uses TRBV7-3 with TRBJ1-1; 10 nucleotides agree with TRBD1. Sequenced input: PBMCs. The CDR3 DNA follows: TGTGCCAGCAGCCCGACAGGGGGCAGCACTGAAGCTTTCTTT. Translated, it gives CASSPTGGSTEAFF.